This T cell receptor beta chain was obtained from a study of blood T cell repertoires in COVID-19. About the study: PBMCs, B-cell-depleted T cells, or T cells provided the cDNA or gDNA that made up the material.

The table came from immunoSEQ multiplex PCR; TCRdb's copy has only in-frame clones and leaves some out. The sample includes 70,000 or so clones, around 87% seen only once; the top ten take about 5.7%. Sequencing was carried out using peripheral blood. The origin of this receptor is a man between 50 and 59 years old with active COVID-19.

This CDR3 reads CASSQGRGRGRMGLSTEAFF. In DNA form, the CDR3 reads TGCGCCAGCAGCCAAGGTCGCGGCAGGGGGCGGATGGGGTTGAGCACTGAAGCTTTCTTT. The chain carries TRBV4-1 and TRBJ1-1; TRBD1 matches at 8 bases. This CDR3 contains 20 residues. V shed 1 base, J shed 4 bases, and the junction held 20 bases outside the gene matches. Germline lookup yields CDR1 MGHRA and CDR2 YSYEKL.